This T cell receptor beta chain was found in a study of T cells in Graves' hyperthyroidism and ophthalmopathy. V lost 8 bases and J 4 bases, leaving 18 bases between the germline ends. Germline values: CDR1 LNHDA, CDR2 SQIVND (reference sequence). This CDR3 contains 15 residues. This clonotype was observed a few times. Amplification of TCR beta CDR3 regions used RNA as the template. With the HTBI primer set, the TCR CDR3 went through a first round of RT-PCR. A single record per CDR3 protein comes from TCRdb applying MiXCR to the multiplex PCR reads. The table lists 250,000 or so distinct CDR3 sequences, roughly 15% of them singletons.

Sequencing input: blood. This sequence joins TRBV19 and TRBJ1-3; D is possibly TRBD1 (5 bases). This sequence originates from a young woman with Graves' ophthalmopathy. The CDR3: CASPSPRTFGNTIYF. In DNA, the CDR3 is TGTGCCAGTCCTTCCCCCCGGACATTCGGAAACACCATATATTTT.